Presented here are 19 T cell receptor beta chains from one specimen sequenced in a study of PD-1 blockade in classical Hodgkin lymphoma (dated by TCRdb to 2020 to 2021). The library came from the immunoSEQ multiplex PCR assay. TCRdb limited this immuneACCESS table to in-frame rearrangements with V and J called. A share of clones is missing; checked studies link under half to unresolved V genes, and the rest is unexplained. In all, the sample holds tens of thousands of clones, and roughly 93% of those were seen once. Over 4% of the sample rests with the top ten. The time point label corresponds to: newly diagnosed, previously untreated cHL patient sample. The sample was peripheral blood mononuclear cells (PBMCs). These TCRs come from a human donor with classical Hodgkin lymphoma.

The chain carries TRBV21-1 and TRBJ2-3; TRBD2 was called by the table and not checked on the DNA. TRBV21-1 constitutes a pseudogene. The CDR3 runs to 19 residues. DNA of the CDR3: TGTGCCAGCAGCAAAAAGCACACCTCCGGACTAGCGGTCACAGATACGCAGTATTTT. It yields the protein CASSKKHTSGLAVTDTQYF.

The chain is built from TRBV7-9 and TRBJ2-3, with D possibly TRBD1 on 6 matching bases. V was pared by 5 bases and J by 0 bases, with 15 bases between. In germline, CDR1 is SEHNR, CDR2 FQNEAQ (reference sequence). The CDR3 sequence is 16 residues long. This CDR3 reads CASSRTVRSSTDTQYF. The CDR3 bases are TGTGCCAGCAGCCGGACAGTTAGGTCTAGCACAGATACGCAGTATTTT.

This rearrangement joins TRBV6-1 to TRBJ1-1, with D possibly TRBD1 on 5 matching bases. Germline CDR1 MNHNS, CDR2 SASEGT. CDR3 length equals 13 residues. The CDR3: CASFGAMGTEAFF. As DNA, the CDR3 is TGTGCTTCATTCGGGGCGATGGGTACTGAAGCTTTCTTT.

V is TRBV11-2 and J is TRBJ2-7; tentative D call: TRBD1 (5 bases). The length of the CDR3 is 13 residues. V was shortened by 2 bases and J by 3 bases, with 8 bases between the two germline ends. Germline V gives CDR1 SGHAT, CDR2 FQNNGV. The CDR3 spells CASSLTDSYEQYF. In DNA form, the CDR3 reads TGTGCCAGCAGCTTAACCGACAGCTACGAGCAGTACTTC. Looking up the rest from reference TRBV11-2 and TRBJ2-7 gives the full variable domain: EAGVAQSPRYKIIEKRQSVAFWCNPISGHATLYWYQQILGQGPKLLIQFQNNGVVDDSQLPKDRFSAERLKGVDSTLKIQPAKLEDSAVYLCASSLTDSYEQYFGPGTRLTVT.

The chain carries TRBV5-1 and TRBJ1-1; tentatively, D is TRBD1 (5 bases). CDR1 is SGHRS and CDR2 is YFSETQ in the germline V gene. Trimming removed 2 bases from V and 5 bases from J, with 16 bases in between. This CDR3 has 15 residues. In DNA form, the CDR3 reads TGCGCCAGCAGCTTCATGTCCCGGGACGGGACTGAAGCTTTCTTT. It is translated as CASSFMSRDGTEAFF.

The chain joins TRBV27 to TRBJ2-5; 8 bases are a match to TRBD2. V lost 1 base to trimming and J lost 5 bases; unmatched junction nucleotides: 18. This CDR3 comprises 19 residues. Germline V gives CDR1 MNHEY, CDR2 SMNVEV (reference sequence). The CDR3 spells CASSLLGPREREPVETQYF. The CDR3 DNA is TGTGCCAGCAGTTTATTGGGCCCGAGGGAGCGGGAGCCGGTTGAGACCCAGTACTTC.

The rearrangement uses TRBV11-2 and TRBJ2-1; 8 positions match TRBD2. CDR1 SGHAT and CDR2 FQNNGV come from the germline V gene. CDR3 length: 16 residues. Losses at the gene ends were 5 bases for V and 3 bases for J; bases not matched to a gene: 9. The CDR3 sequence: CASSRLAGQYYNEQFF. Here the CDR3 DNA reads TGTGCCAGCAGCCGCCTAGCGGGCCAATACTACAATGAGCAGTTCTTC.

This clone showed up just once. V is TRBV2 and J is TRBJ1-2, with D unclear. Trimming pared 2 bases from V and 6 bases from J, leaving 10 bases between. Germline V gives CDR1 SNHLY, CDR2 FYNNEI. The CDR3 loop spans 13 amino acids. Here the CDR3 reads CASSEYGRDGYTF. CDR3 nucleotide sequence: TGTGCCAGCAGTGAATATGGGAGGGATGGCTACACCTTC.

The chain is built from TRBV9 and TRBJ2-2; D is uncertain. CDR1 and CDR2 (germline): SGDLS, YYNGEE. The CDR3 covers 16 residues. The ends were cut back, 6 bases at V and 0 bases at J, with 15 bases in the middle. The CDR3 spells CASTAGSSANTGELFF. The CDR3 bases are TGTGCCAGCACCGCTGGCAGCTCCGCGAACACCGGGGAGCTGTTTTTT.

The chain combines TRBV15 with TRBJ1-5; 7 bases line up with TRBD1. Per the germline V gene, CDR1 is LNHNV and CDR2 is YYDKDF (reference sequence). V lost 0 bases, J lost 6 bases, and 5 bases stayed unmatched. The CDR3 has 15 residues. CDR3 coding DNA: TGTGCCACCAGCAGAGAGGTAGAGGGGGCTCAGCCCCAGCATTTT. Its translation: CATSREVEGAQPQHF.

The gene calls are TRBV7-8 and TRBJ1-1; maybe TRBD1 (6 bases). Germline loops: CDR1 SGHVS, CDR2 FQNEAQ. The CDR3 is 17 amino acids. Trimming pared 4 bases from V and 5 bases from J, leaving 23 bases between. CDR3 sequence reads: CASSWGQKGGRWTEAFF. The CDR3 nucleotides read TGTGCCAGCAGCTGGGGCCAAAAGGGGGGACGGTGGACTGAAGCTTTCTTT.

This clone was seen a single time. J is TRBJ2-1 and V is TRBV11-2; possibly TRBD1 for D (5 bases). The germline V and J ends were trimmed by 5 bases and 0 bases, with 11 bases remaining between them. In germline, CDR1 is SGHAT, CDR2 FQNNGV. CDR3 length: 15 residues. The CDR3 DNA is TGTGCCAGCAGCCAAATCACAGGCTCCTACAATGAGCAGTTCTTC. It translates to CASSQITGSYNEQFF.

V gene TRBV18 combines with J gene TRBJ1-4; D unclear. Germline V gene sequence: CDR1 KGHSH, CDR2 LQKENI. V was cut by 3 bases and J by 8 bases, with 16 bases left in between. This CDR3 has 15 amino acids. The CDR3 here is CASSPTNRPGEKLFF. CDR3 coding DNA: TGTGCCAGCTCACCTACGAACCGCCCTGGGGAAAAACTGTTTTTT.

The chain employs TRBV18 and TRBJ1-5; D might be TRBD1 (5 bases). The germline CDR1 and CDR2 sequences are KGHSH and LQKENI. Trimming cost V 2 bases and J 3 bases, with 11 bases left between them. The CDR3 length is 15 residues. DNA for the CDR3: TGTGCCAGCTCACCAGGGGTAGGGGCCAATCAGCCCCAGCATTTT. This sequence encodes CASSPGVGANQPQHF.

The V gene is TRBV5-1, the J gene TRBJ1-1, with no clear D. The CDR3 runs 14 residues. The V gene's germline CDR1 is SGHRS and CDR2 YFSETQ. V was trimmed by 4 bases and J by 3 bases, leaving 13 bases between them. CDR3 in amino acids: CASSVSGVDTEAFF. Written as DNA, the CDR3 is TGCGCCAGCAGCGTTTCGGGCGTGGACACTGAAGCTTTCTTT.

The V gene is TRBV5-1, the J gene TRBJ1-6; D is ambiguous. CDR3 size: 15 residues. With 6 bases removed from V and 0 bases from J, the gap between germline ends came to 10 bases. The germline CDR1 and CDR2 sequences are SGHRS and YFSETQ. For the CDR3, the DNA is TGCGCCAGCAAAACTACGAGCTCCTATAATTCACCCCTCCACTTT. This codes for CASKTTSSYNSPLHF. The whole variable domain, filled in from reference TRBV5-1 and TRBJ1-6, reads KAGVTQTPRYLIKTRGQQVTLSCSPISGHRSVSWYQQTPGQGLQFLFEYFSETQRNKGNFPGRFSGRQFSNSRSEMNVSTLELGDSALYLCASKTTSSYNSPLHFGNGTRLTVT.

With regard to this clone: The sample contains more than one DNA sequence encoding this CDR3. The rearrangement links TRBV11-3 to TRBJ2-5; 7 positions agree with TRBD1. J gave up 2 bases and V 5 bases, and 5 bases lay outside the gene matches. CDR1 is SGHNT and CDR2 is YENEEA in the germline V gene. The CDR3 length is 14 residues. In DNA form, the CDR3 reads TGTGCCAGCAGCACCATACAGGGGCAAGAGACCCAGTACTTC. Amino acids: CASSTIQGQETQYF.

V is TRBV6-6 and J is TRBJ2-1; tentative D call: TRBD2 (5 bases). V was shortened by 7 bases and J by 2 bases, with 12 bases between the two germline ends. CDR3 length equals 14 residues. Germline lookup yields CDR1 MNHNY and CDR2 SVGAGI (reference sequence). This CDR3 reads CASTPGITYNEQFF. CDR3 nucleotides: TGTGCCAGCACGCCCGGGATCACCTACAATGAGCAGTTCTTC.

This sequence joins TRBV11-2 and TRBJ2-1; 9 bases map to TRBD2. Trimming cost V 7 bases and J 3 bases; bases outside gene matches: 13. The CDR3 is made up of 17 amino acids. Germline V gene lookup returns CDR1 SGHAT and CDR2 FQNNGV. The CDR3 sequence is CASTDVLGREGYNEQFF. As DNA, the CDR3 is TGTGCCAGCACCGATGTTCTGGGGCGGGAGGGCTACAATGAGCAGTTCTTC. Filled out from reference TRBV11-2 and TRBJ2-1, the complete variable domain reads EAGVAQSPRYKIIEKRQSVAFWCNPISGHATLYWYQQILGQGPKLLIQFQNNGVVDDSQLPKDRFSAERLKGVDSTLKIQPAKLEDSAVYLCASTDVLGREGYNEQFFGPGTRLTVL.